This T cell receptor (beta chain) stems from a study of T cell responses to AZD1222 COVID-19 vaccine. Profiling relied on immunoSEQ multiplex PCR, and the TCRdb table lists in-frame clones only, not all of them. The sample lists around 80,000 clones; 80% to 90% were seen once. This CDR3 is 14 amino acids long. V was clipped by 2 bases and J by 1 base; unmatched bases: 1. Germline CDR1 reads SGHKS; CDR2 reads YYEKEE (reference sequence). Sequencing used peripheral blood, obtained 28 days after the second AZD1222 dose. The clonotype comes from an adult who received the AZD1222 COVID-19 vaccine. The V gene is TRBV5-5, the J gene TRBJ2-3, with 7 bases lining up with TRBD2. CDR3 coding DNA: TGTGCCAGCAGCTTTCTAGCGGGCACAGATACGCAGTATTTT. Its translation: CASSFLAGTDTQYF.